The clone carrying this T cell receptor (beta chain) was detected many times. The sample is drawn from a study of T cells in Graves' hyperthyroidism and ophthalmopathy. Study-wide background: Any treatment followed the collection of peripheral blood at initial diagnosis.

It was RNA transcripts that yielded the amplified TCR beta CDR3 regions. Using the HTBI primer set, a first-round RT-PCR was run on the TCR CDR3. TCRdb re-analysed the multiplex PCR reads in MiXCR, keeping a single row per CDR3 protein. The table has fewer than 300,000 distinct CDR3 sequences, less than 30% seen once. This CDR3 region has 12 residues. Per germline, CDR1 SQVTM and CDR2 ANQGSEA. Trimming left V 4 bases short and J 3 bases short, with 9 bases between. The chain has TRBV29-1 and TRBJ1-2; D ambiguous. The sample consisted of blood. The sequence was collected from a man aged 35 to 55 with Graves' hyperthyroidism that later progressed to Graves' ophthalmopathy. For the CDR3, the DNA is TGCAGCGTTGTTTGGGAATACTATGGCTACACCTTC. Protein product: CSVVWEYYGYTF.